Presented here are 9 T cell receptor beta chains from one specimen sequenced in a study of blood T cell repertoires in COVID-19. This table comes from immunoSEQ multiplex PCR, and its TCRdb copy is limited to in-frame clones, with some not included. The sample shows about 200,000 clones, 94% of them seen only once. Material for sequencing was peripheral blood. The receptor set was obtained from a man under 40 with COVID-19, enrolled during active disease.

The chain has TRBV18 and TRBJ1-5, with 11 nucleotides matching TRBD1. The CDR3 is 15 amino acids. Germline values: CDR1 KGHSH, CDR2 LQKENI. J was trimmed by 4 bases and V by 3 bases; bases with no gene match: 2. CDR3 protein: CASSPGTGGNQPQHF. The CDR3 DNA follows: TGTGCCAGCTCACCCGGGACAGGGGGAAATCAGCCCCAGCATTTT.

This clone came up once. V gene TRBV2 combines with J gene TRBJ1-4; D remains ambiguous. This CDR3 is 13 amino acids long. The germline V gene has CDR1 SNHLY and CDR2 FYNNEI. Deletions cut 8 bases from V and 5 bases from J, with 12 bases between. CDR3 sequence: CASVYRLNEKLFF. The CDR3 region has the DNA TGTGCCAGCGTCTACAGACTAAATGAAAAACTGTTTTTT.

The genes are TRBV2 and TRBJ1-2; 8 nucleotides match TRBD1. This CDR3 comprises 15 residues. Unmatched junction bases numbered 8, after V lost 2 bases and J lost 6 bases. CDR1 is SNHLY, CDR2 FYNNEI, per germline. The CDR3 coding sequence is TGTGCCAGCAGTGAACAGGGGGCATCTTCACATGGCTACACCTTC. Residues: CASSEQGASSHGYTF. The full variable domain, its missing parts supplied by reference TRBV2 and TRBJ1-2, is EPEVTQTPSHQVTQMGQEVILRCVPISNHLYFYWYRQILGQKVEFLVSFYNNEISEKSEIFDDQFSVERPDGSNFTLKIRSTKLEDSAMYFCASSEQGASSHGYTFGSGTRLTVV.

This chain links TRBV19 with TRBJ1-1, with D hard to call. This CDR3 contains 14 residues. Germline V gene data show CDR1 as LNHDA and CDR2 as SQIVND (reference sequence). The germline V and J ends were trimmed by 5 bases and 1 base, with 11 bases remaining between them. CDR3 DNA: TGTGCCAGTAGTGAACTCAACCGGAACACTGAAGCTTTCTTT. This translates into CASSELNRNTEAFF. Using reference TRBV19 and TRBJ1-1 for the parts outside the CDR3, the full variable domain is DGGITQSPKYLFRKEGQNVTLSCEQNLNHDAMYWYRQDPGQGLRLIYYSQIVNDFQKGDIAEGYSVSREKKESFPLTVTSAQKNPTAFYLCASSELNRNTEAFFGQGTRLTVV.

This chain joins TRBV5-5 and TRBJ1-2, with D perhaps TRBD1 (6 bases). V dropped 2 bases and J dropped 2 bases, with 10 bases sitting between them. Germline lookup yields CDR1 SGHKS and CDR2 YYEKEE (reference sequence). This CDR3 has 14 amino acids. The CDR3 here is CASSFSQGNYGYTF. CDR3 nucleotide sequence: TGTGCCAGCAGCTTCTCACAGGGAAACTATGGCTACACCTTC.

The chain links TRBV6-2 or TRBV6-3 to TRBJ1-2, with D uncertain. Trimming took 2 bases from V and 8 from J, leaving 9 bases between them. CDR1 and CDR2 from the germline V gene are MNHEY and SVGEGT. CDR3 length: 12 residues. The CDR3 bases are TGTGCCAGCAGTTACGACCCGGGAGGCTACACCTTC. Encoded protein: CASSYDPGGYTF.

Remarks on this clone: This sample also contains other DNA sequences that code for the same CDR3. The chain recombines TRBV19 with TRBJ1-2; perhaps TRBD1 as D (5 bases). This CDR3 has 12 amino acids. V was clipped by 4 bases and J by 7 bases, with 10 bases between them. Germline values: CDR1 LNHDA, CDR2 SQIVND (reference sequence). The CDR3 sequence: CASSSPGSGYTF. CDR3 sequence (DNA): TGTGCCAGTAGTAGTCCAGGGTCTGGCTACACCTTC.

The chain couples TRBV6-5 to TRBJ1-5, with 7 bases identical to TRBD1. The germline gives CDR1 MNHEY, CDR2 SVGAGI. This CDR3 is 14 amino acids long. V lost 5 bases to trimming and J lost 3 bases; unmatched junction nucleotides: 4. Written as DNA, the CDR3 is TGTGCCAGCAGTCGGGGACAGCCCAATCAGCCCCAGCATTTT. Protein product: CASSRGQPNQPQHF.

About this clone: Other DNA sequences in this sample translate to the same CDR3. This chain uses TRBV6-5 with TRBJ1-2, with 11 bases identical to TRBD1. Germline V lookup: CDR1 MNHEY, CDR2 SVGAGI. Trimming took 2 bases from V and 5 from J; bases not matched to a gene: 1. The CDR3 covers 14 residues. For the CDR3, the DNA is TGTGCCAGCAGTTACGGGACAGGGGGGTATGGCTACACCTTC. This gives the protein CASSYGTGGYGYTF.